The 24 T cell receptor beta chains presented below share a single source sample, sequenced in a study of regulatory T cells in long-lasting Graves disease. HTBI primers from iRepertoire and Arm-PCR of CDR3 regions yielded the TCR beta libraries. One entry per CDR3 protein, called by TCRdb with MiXCR from the multiplex PCR reads. The table has some 500,000 distinct CDR3 sequences, around 15% seen once; the top ten hold around 25%. Stated time point: newly diagnosed GD, antithyroid drugs for less than 3 months. RNA extracted from PBMCs served as the sequencing template. The sample was also reused in another study, on T cells in Graves' hyperthyroidism and ophthalmopathy.

Source: peripheral blood mononuclear cells (PBMCs), taken at new diagnosis, from a patient treated with antithyroid drugs. These receptors were obtained from a woman aged 35 to 60 with Graves disease.

This clonotype was observed a handful of times. The chain has TRBV12-3 or TRBV12-4 and TRBJ2-3, with TRBD2 matching 11 bases. V lost 5 bases to trimming and J lost 6 bases; unmatched junction nucleotides: 4. This CDR3 comprises 14 residues. Here the CDR3 reads CASSLGLAVDTQYF. The CDR3 DNA is TGTGCCAGCAGTCTGGGACTAGCGGTGGATACGCAGTATTTT.

This clonotype was recorded many times. The genes are TRBV3-1 and TRBJ1-1; D unresolved. The length of the CDR3 is 14 residues. Germline CDR1 and CDR2: LGHDT and YNNKEL (reference sequence). Trimming pared 4 bases from V and 0 bases from J, leaving 9 bases between. Here the CDR3 DNA reads TGTGCCAGCAGCCCAGCCGGGATGAACACTGAAGCTTTCTTT. Amino acids: CASSPAGMNTEAFF.

This clonotype appeared a single time. A read error may explain this, as a much larger clone is one base away. The conserved phenylalanine or tryptophan is not found at the CDR3 terminus, so this likely reflects a read error. The chain couples TRBV14 to TRBJ1-5; D is perhaps TRBD1 (6 bases). CDR3 size: 16 residues. The V end was cut by 3 bases, the J end by 5 bases, with 17 bases between. The germline V gene encodes CDR1 SGHDN and CDR2 FVKESK. The CDR3 sequence: CASSHDPGTTDQPQHS. CDR3 nucleotides: TGTGCCAGCAGCCATGATCCCGGGACAACAGATCAGCCCCAGCATTCT.

At least ten counts were recorded for this clonotype. The J gene is TRBJ2-7, the V gene TRBV6-2 or TRBV6-3; 7 bases fit TRBD1. CDR3 size: 14 residues. The trim removed 4 bases at V and 6 bases at J, leaving 9 bases unmatched. Germline CDR1 reads MNHEY; CDR2 reads SVGEGT. This chain's CDR3 is CASSSPTTGLEQYF. In nucleotides, the CDR3 is TGTGCCAGCAGTTCCCCTACGACAGGGCTCGAGCAGTACTTC.

Ten or more counts support this clonotype. The V and J genes are TRBV15 and TRBJ1-2; D is unclear. V was shortened by 3 bases and J by 8 bases, with 16 bases between the two germline ends. CDR1 is LNHNV, CDR2 YYDKDF, per germline (reference sequence). The CDR3 extends over 14 amino acids. The CDR3 DNA sequence: TGTGCCACCAGCAGTAACCATAAGGGATACGGCTACACCTTC. It is translated as CATSSNHKGYGYTF.

This clonotype was seen only a few times. The V gene is TRBV6-1, the J gene TRBJ2-7; a possible D gene is TRBD2 (5 bases). Per germline, CDR1 MNHNS and CDR2 SASEGT. The V gene lost 6 bases and the J gene lost 0 bases, with 9 bases spanning the gap. CDR3 size: 13 residues. In nucleotides, the CDR3 is TGTGCCAGCAGCGACTACTACTCCTACGAGCAGTACTTC. As protein: CASSDYYSYEQYF.

This clonotype was counted only a few times. The gene calls are TRBV20-1 and TRBJ2-2; a weak D match, TRBD1 (6 bases). The CDR3 consists of 14 residues. Germline V gene lookup returns CDR1 DFQATT and CDR2 SNEGSKA (reference sequence). The ends were cut back, 5 bases at V and 0 bases at J, with 10 bases in the middle. CDR3 in DNA: TGCAGTGCTGCGGACAGCGCGAACACCGGGGAGCTGTTTTTT. This encodes CSAADSANTGELFF.

This clonotype was recorded at least ten times. The chain employs TRBV11-2 and TRBJ1-1; D perhaps matches TRBD1 (5 bases). Looked up from germline, CDR1 is SGHAT and CDR2 is FQNNGV. V was cut by 6 bases and J by 6 bases, with 11 bases left in between. CDR3 size: 12 residues. CDR3 amino acids: CASSNRGSEAFF. The CDR3, as DNA: TGTGCCAGCAGTAATAGGGGCTCTGAAGCTTTCTTT.

The chain couples TRBV12-3 or TRBV12-4 to TRBJ1-2; TRBD1 matches at 8 bases. Losses at the gene ends were 3 bases for V and 6 bases for J; bases not matched to a gene: 12. The CDR3 is 16 residues long. For the CDR3, the DNA is TGTGCCAGCAGTTTGGGCTTGCGGACAGGGAGGGATGGCTACACCTTC. Translating gives CASSLGLRTGRDGYTF.

This clonotype was counted many times. The CDR3 region has the DNA TGCAGTGTCCCAAACTGGAGGCGGGCCGGGAACAATGAGCAGTTCTTC. It is translated as CSVPNWRRAGNNEQFF. The chain employs TRBV20-1 and TRBJ2-1, with D perhaps TRBD2 (5 bases). Germline lookup yields CDR1 DFQATT and CDR2 SNEGSKA (reference sequence). This CDR3 spans 16 amino acids. Trimming removed 7 bases from V and 5 bases from J, with 24 bases in between.

This clonotype was seen repeatedly, ten times or more. This chain uses TRBV28 with TRBJ1-6; D gene unclear. CDR3 length equals 12 residues. Per the germline V gene, CDR1 is MDHEN and CDR2 is SYDVKM. Trimming left V 8 bases short and J 9 bases short, with 11 bases between. Written as DNA, the CDR3 is TGTGCCAGCGGGTGGGAGGGTTCACCCCTCCACTTT. Translation gives CASGWEGSPLHF. Full variable domain (remainder filled in from reference TRBV28 and TRBJ1-6): DVKVTQSSRYLVKRTGEKVFLECVQDMDHENMFWYRQDPGLGLRLIYFSYDVKMKEKGDIPEGYSVSREKKERFSLILESASTNQTSMYLCASGWEGSPLHFGNGTRLTVT.

This clonotype was seen at least ten times. The CDR3 loop reads CASSRSGTGRGEKLFF. The DNA of the CDR3 is TGTGCCAGCAGCCGGAGTGGGACAGGGCGAGGCGAAAAACTGTTTTTT. This chain joins TRBV12-3 or TRBV12-4 and TRBJ1-4, with 9 positions matching TRBD1. The trim removed 6 bases at V and 8 bases at J, leaving 13 bases unmatched. The CDR3 is 16 amino acids.

The genes are TRBV5-1 and TRBJ1-5, with TRBD1 as a possible D gene (5 bases). The CDR3 runs to 15 residues. V was shortened by 0 bases and J by 5 bases, with 12 bases between the two germline ends. Germline assignment: CDR1 SGHRS and CDR2 YFSETQ. The CDR3 DNA reads TGCGCCAGCAGCTTGGAGGCAGGGTTAGATCAGCCCCAGCATTTT. This translates into CASSLEAGLDQPQHF.

This clonotype was found many times. CDR3 residues: CSASGGGWENTEAFF. In DNA, the CDR3 is TGCAGTGCTAGTGGTGGGGGCTGGGAGAACACTGAAGCTTTCTTT. The chain links TRBV20-1 to TRBJ1-1, with D maybe TRBD1 (6 bases). The CDR3 loop spans 15 amino acids. Germline CDR1 and CDR2: DFQATT and SNEGSKA (reference sequence). Deletions cut 3 bases from V and 1 base from J, with 15 bases between.

Remarks on this clonotype: This may arise from a read error, as a much more abundant clone is one base away. The genes are TRBV6-2 or TRBV6-3 and TRBJ1-5; D gene uncertain. The germline CDR1 and CDR2 sequences are MNHEY and SVGEGT. The CDR3 contains 13 residues. DNA for the CDR3: TGTACTTTTTCCTGGGCAGCTATTCAGCCCCAGCATTTT. It specifies CTFSWAAIQPQHF.

The chain links TRBV7-9 to TRBJ1-2; D gene ambiguous. Germline V gives CDR1 SEHNR, CDR2 FQNEAQ (reference sequence). The CDR3 contains 16 residues. V was cut by 5 bases and J by 0 bases, with 16 bases left in between. The CDR3 protein is CASSPSGSEANYGYTF. The CDR3 nucleotides are TGTGCCAGCAGCCCTAGTGGCTCGGAAGCTAACTATGGCTACACCTTC.

This clonotype was picked up many times. A read error may produce the germline difference seen at one junction end. The chain joins TRBV5-1 to TRBJ1-2, with 9 positions matching TRBD1. This CDR3 is built from 12 residues. From germline, CDR1 is SGHRS and CDR2 YFSETQ. The CDR3 protein is CASSLDRGGYTF. DNA of the CDR3: TGTGCCAGCAGTTTGGACAGGGGTGGCTACACCTTC.

This clonotype was detected only a few times. The chain joins TRBV6-4 to TRBJ1-1, with D possibly matching TRBD1 (5 bases). CDR1 and CDR2 from the germline V gene are MRHNA and SNTAGT. V was pared by 4 bases and J by 4 bases, with 10 bases between. The CDR3 sequence is 13 residues long. The CDR3 nucleotides read TGTGCCAGCAGTGCGGTTAGGGGCACTGAAGCTTTCTTT. Translating it yields CASSAVRGTEAFF.

The sample holds a few counts of this clonotype. This sequence joins TRBV7-2 and TRBJ2-7, with no clear D. Germline CDR1 and CDR2: SGHTA and FQGNSA. This CDR3 is 15 amino acids long. The germline V and J ends were trimmed by 5 bases and 0 bases, with 14 bases remaining between them. Written as DNA, the CDR3 is TGTGCCAGCAGCGCCACCGGACGAAGCTCCTACGAGCAGTACTTC. Translating it yields CASSATGRSSYEQYF.

Comment on this clonotype: Since a much larger clone is just one base distant, this may be a read error. This CDR3 is missing its conserved last phenylalanine or tryptophan, likely due to a read error. This sequence joins TRBV2 and TRBJ1-3; D is ambiguous. Trimming removed 8 bases at V and 8 bases at J, with 19 bases between. In germline, CDR1 is SNHLY, CDR2 FYNNEI. This CDR3 has 14 residues. The DNA for the CDR3 is TGTGCCAGCTCAGTCCTAGCAAAAGGCGACACCATATATTCT. Encoded protein: CASSVLAKGDTIYS.

This clonotype has at least ten counts. The rearrangement uses TRBV18 and TRBJ1-1, with 9 bases matching TRBD1. Losses at the gene ends were 5 bases for V and 5 bases for J; bases not matched to a gene: 12. The CDR3 is 16 amino acids. The germline CDR1 and CDR2 sequences are KGHSH and LQKENI. The CDR3 protein is CASSKQGANLGTEAFF. CDR3 DNA: TGTGCCAGCTCAAAACAGGGGGCCAACCTGGGGACTGAAGCTTTCTTT.

The chain recombines TRBV5-4 with TRBJ1-4; 7 positions match TRBD1. Germline CDR1 reads SGHNT; CDR2 reads YYREEE (reference sequence). The V and J ends lost 3 bases and 1 base, in that order; junction bases with no gene match: 6. This CDR3 is built from 16 residues. The CDR3 bases are TGTGCCAGCAGCTCGGGGACAGACCGAACTAATGAAAAACTGTTTTTT. It encodes CASSSGTDRTNEKLFF.

A remark on this clonotype: This could be a read error, since a much larger clone is one nucleotide away. The genes are TRBV11-3 and TRBJ1-4; weak D call: TRBD1 (5 bases). The CDR3 sequence is 14 residues long. The germline CDR1 and CDR2 sequences are SGHNT and YENEEA. Written as DNA, the CDR3 is TGTGCCAGCAGCTTAAGTCAGGGTGGAGAAAATCTGTTTTTT. It encodes CASSLSQGGENLFF.

The table lists this clonotype with a few counts. This chain connects TRBV28 to TRBJ1-5, with D uncertain. The length of the CDR3 is 13 residues. V was pared by 5 bases and J by 7 bases, with 12 bases between. The germline gives CDR1 MDHEN, CDR2 SYDVKM. The CDR3 region is CASSPGASQPQHF. CDR3 DNA sequence: TGTGCCAGCAGTCCCGGTGCGTCGCAGCCCCAGCATTTT.